This T cell receptor beta chain was recorded in a study of post-analysis software for immune sequencing data. The overall study: Secondary progressive, relapsing-remitting and progressive-relapsing multiple sclerosis were among the included disease courses.

Unique molecular identifiers were built into the TCR beta cDNA libraries. Hundreds of thousands of cDNA molecules came from around 1 to 10 million T cells. In TCRdb, the PCR reads were re-called with MiXCR into one record per CDR3 protein. The sample gives approximately 730,000 distinct CDR3 sequences, roughly 27% of which show up once; around 0.6% is in the top ten. Study results and caveats: Included in a set of about 5 TRBV segments more frequent in patients than controls were TRBV5-6, TRBV5-1 and TRBV20-1. Normalized Chao1 diversity was significantly reduced in patients versus controls.

This clonotype was detected only a few times. Antigen: not known. V was pared by 0 bases and J by 5 bases, with 7 bases of the junction left unmatched. This CDR3 comprises 16 residues. Germline-derived CDR1 and CDR2 are MGHRA and YSYEKL. Sequencing was performed on blood. The source is a girl aged 10-17 years with multiple sclerosis. V gene TRBV4-1 combines with J gene TRBJ2-3, with 8 bases that match TRBD2. The CDR3 spells CASSQDPGGRIDTQYF. The CDR3 nucleotides are TGCGCCAGCAGCCAAGACCCGGGGGGGCGAATAGATACGCAGTATTTT.